Below, 20 T cell receptor beta chains from the same sample are listed, as sequenced in a study of CD4+ T cells in melanoma. Clones were sequenced by immunoSEQ multiplex PCR, and TCRdb holds only the in-frame ones, with some missing. Found here are 15,000 to 20,000 clones, roughly 80% of them singletons; the top ten hold around 5%. Sequencing was done on a sample of cells from a culture (not recorded whether cultured in vitro). These receptors came from a human donor with melanoma.

The CDR3 here is CASSRGTSGPPTDTQYF. DNA for the CDR3: TGCGCCAGCAGCCGGGGGACTAGCGGGCCCCCCACAGATACGCAGTATTTT. The V and J genes are TRBV4-1 and TRBJ2-3; 12 positions match TRBD2. Germline V gene sequence: CDR1 MGHRA, CDR2 YSYEKL. The J segment lost 2 bases and the V segment lost 4 bases, leaving 7 bases of the junction unmatched. This CDR3 contains 17 residues.

The chain employs TRBV19 and TRBJ2-3; TRBD1 aligns across 7 bases. Losses at the gene ends were 4 bases for V and 3 bases for J; bases not matched to a gene: 10. The V gene's germline CDR1 is LNHDA and CDR2 SQIVND (reference sequence). There are 16 residues in the CDR3. The CDR3 is CASSTPKGARTDTQYF. CDR3 bases: TGTGCCAGTAGTACCCCGAAGGGGGCAAGAACAGATACGCAGTATTTT.

This clone was recorded once. The chain joins TRBV2 to TRBJ1-4; D ambiguous. With 8 bases removed from V and 2 bases from J, the gap between germline ends came to 12 bases. CDR3 length: 14 residues. Germline CDR1 and CDR2: SNHLY and FYNNEI. The CDR3: CASHGLKTNEKLFF. DNA of the CDR3: TGTGCCAGCCATGGATTGAAGACTAATGAAAAACTGTTTTTT. The variable domain in full, with the rest retrieved from reference TRBV2 and TRBJ1-4, is EPEVTQTPSHQVTQMGQEVILRCVPISNHLYFYWYRQILGQKVEFLVSFYNNEISEKSEIFDDQFSVERPDGSNFTLKIRSTKLEDSAMYFCASHGLKTNEKLFFGSGTQLSVL.

The chain's CDR3 is CSAPWGDTQYF. Here the CDR3 DNA reads TGCAGTGCTCCCTGGGGGGATACGCAGTATTTT. The V call is TRBV20-1, the J call TRBJ2-3, with D perhaps being TRBD1 or TRBD2 (5 bases each). CDR1 is DFQATT and CDR2 is SNEGSKA in the germline V gene (reference sequence). This CDR3 comprises 11 residues. V was pared by 5 bases and J by 6 bases, with 9 bases between.

The rearrangement links TRBV5-1 to TRBJ2-4; D gene uncertain. CDR1 and CDR2 (germline): SGHRS, YFSETQ. V lost 2 bases and J lost 10, with 16 bases in between. CDR3 length: 14 residues. The CDR3 nucleotides read TGCGCCAGCAGCTTTGCTGACCAGTCAGCAATTCAGTACTTC. As protein: CASSFADQSAIQYF.

This clone was observed a few times. The chain combines TRBV5-6 with TRBJ2-4, with 7 bases identical to TRBD2. Germline lookup yields CDR1 SGHDT and CDR2 YYEEEE. The CDR3 spans 13 residues. Germline trimming cut 1 base from V and 8 bases from J; bases unmatched to any gene: 3. The CDR3, as DNA: TGTGCCAGCAGCTTGCCGGCGGGGGACATTCAGTACTTC. This translates into CASSLPAGDIQYF.

This sequence joins TRBV5-1 and TRBJ2-1, with TRBD2 matching over 9 bases. This CDR3 has 18 residues. The V gene end was trimmed by 0 bases and the J gene end by 4 bases; junction bases not matched to a gene: 11. CDR1 and CDR2 (germline): SGHRS, YFSETQ. CDR3 DNA sequence: TGCGCCAGCAGCTTGGCCAGGTTCGGCGGGGGGGTATACAATGAGCAGTTCTTC. This codes for CASSLARFGGGVYNEQFF. The complete variable domain, with remaining parts taken from reference TRBV5-1 and TRBJ2-1, reads KAGVTQTPRYLIKTRGQQVTLSCSPISGHRSVSWYQQTPGQGLQFLFEYFSETQRNKGNFPGRFSGRQFSNSRSEMNVSTLELGDSALYLCASSLARFGGGVYNEQFFGPGTRLTVL.

The rearrangement joins TRBV14 to TRBJ1-2; D remains ambiguous. CDR3 length: 15 residues. Trimming removed 4 bases at V and 2 bases at J, with 14 bases between. CDR1 is SGHDN and CDR2 is FVKESK in the germline V gene. DNA of the CDR3: TGTGCCAGCAGCCCATTGCTGGGTCGGAACTATGGCTACACCTTC. Protein sequence: CASSPLLGRNYGYTF.

The V gene is TRBV13, the J gene TRBJ1-3, with TRBD1 as a possible D gene (5 bases). Germline CDR1 is PRHDT and CDR2 is FYEKMQ (reference sequence). The CDR3 runs 16 residues. V lost 2 bases and J 4 bases, leaving 15 bases between the germline ends. CDR3 bases: TGTGCCAGCAGCTTATGGGGGGGACCAGCCGGAAACACCATATATTTT. This sequence encodes CASSLWGGPAGNTIYF.

The gene calls are TRBV11-2 and TRBJ1-4, with a weak D call TRBD1 (6 bases). With 4 bases removed from V and 8 bases from J, the gap between germline ends came to 17 bases. This CDR3 region has 15 residues. CDR1 is SGHAT and CDR2 is FQNNGV in the germline V gene. The CDR3: CASSSLRGYHEKLFF. The CDR3 DNA sequence: TGTGCCAGCAGCTCCTTAAGGGGGTACCACGAAAAACTGTTTTTT.

This clone was seen just once. The chain has TRBV12-5 and TRBJ2-2; D remains ambiguous. Germline CDR1 LGHNT, CDR2 FRNRAP. CDR3 length: 11 amino acids. V lost 2 bases and J 5 bases, leaving 0 bases between the germline ends. CDR3 nucleotide sequence: TGTGCTAGTGGTTTGACCGGGGAGCTGTTTTTT. Encoded protein: CASGLTGELFF.

The J gene is TRBJ1-1, the V gene TRBV6-6; 7 positions match TRBD1. V was clipped by 6 bases and J by 1 base; unmatched bases: 2. CDR1 and CDR2 from the germline V gene are MNHNY and SVGAGI (reference sequence). The CDR3 sequence is 13 residues long. CDR3 DNA: TGTGCCAGCAGCAGACAGGGGAACACTGAAGCTTTCTTT. As protein: CASSRQGNTEAFF.

A few counts support this clone. The chain is built from TRBV7-9 and TRBJ1-4, with D possibly being TRBD1 (6 bases). Germline assignment: CDR1 SEHNR and CDR2 FQNEAQ (reference sequence). This CDR3 spans 16 amino acids. V lost 6 bases and J 4 bases, leaving 18 bases between the germline ends. This chain's CDR3 is CASSPLRGLSNEKLFF. Written as DNA, the CDR3 is TGTGCCAGCAGTCCCCTTCGGGGGCTGAGTAATGAAAAACTGTTTTTT.

The CDR3 reads CASSHQGENTEAFF. The DNA for the CDR3 is TGTGCCAGCAGCCATCAGGGCGAGAACACTGAAGCTTTCTTT. The rearrangement links TRBV7-9 to TRBJ1-1; tentatively, D is TRBD1 (5 bases). V was trimmed by 5 bases and J by 1 base, leaving 11 bases between them. This CDR3 spans 14 amino acids. CDR1 and CDR2 from the germline V gene are SEHNR and FQNEAQ (reference sequence).

The V call is TRBV4-1, the J call TRBJ1-6, with 7 bases lining up with TRBD1. Trimming at V came to 6 bases and at J to 9 bases, leaving 14 bases not matched to a gene. CDR3 length equals 16 residues. Per germline, CDR1 MGHRA and CDR2 YSYEKL. The CDR3 DNA is TGCGCCAGCAGTCCAGCCTCAGGGGGGTATGGTTCACCCCTCCACTTT. This translates into CASSPASGGYGSPLHF.

The rearrangement links TRBV7-6 to TRBJ1-2; 7 nucleotides line up with TRBD1. In germline, CDR1 is SGHVS, CDR2 FNYEAQ. V shed 3 bases, J shed 8 bases, and the junction held 6 bases outside the gene matches. The CDR3 spans 13 residues. CDR3 residues: CASSLTGSEGYTF. Written as DNA, the CDR3 is TGTGCCAGCAGCTTGACAGGGTCGGAGGGCTACACCTTC.

The chain carries TRBV27 and TRBJ1-5; maybe TRBD1 (6 bases). The CDR3 covers 17 residues. V lost 2 bases and J lost 0, with 14 bases in between. Germline V CDR1 and CDR2: MNHEY, SMNVEV (reference sequence). CDR3 in DNA: TGTGCCAGCAGTTTAACCGGACAGATGTATAGCAATCAGCCCCAGCATTTT. Translation: CASSLTGQMYSNQPQHF.

The chain joins TRBV10-3 to TRBJ2-7; the match to TRBD1 covers 7 bases. Germline values: CDR1 ENHRY, CDR2 SYGVKD. The trim removed 3 bases at V and 1 base at J, leaving 6 bases unmatched. The CDR3 is made up of 15 amino acids. The CDR3 protein is CAISDRDRGSYEQYF. DNA of the CDR3: TGTGCCATCAGTGACCGGGACAGAGGATCCTACGAGCAGTACTTC.

This chain's CDR3 is CACTREGNTEAFF. The DNA for the CDR3 is TGTGCCTGTACCCGTGAGGGGAACACTGAAGCTTTCTTT. The J gene is TRBJ1-1, the V gene TRBV30; D unresolved. V dropped 6 bases and J dropped 1 base, with 12 bases sitting between them. Germline CDR1 is GTSNPN and CDR2 is SVGIG (reference sequence). The CDR3 loop spans 13 amino acids.

This clone ranks as medium-sized (0.01 to 0.1%). This chain joins TRBV6-5 and TRBJ2-5; tentatively, D is TRBD1 or TRBD2 (6 bases each). CDR1 is MNHEY, CDR2 SVGAGI, per germline. The V gene lost 5 bases and the J gene lost 5 bases, with 18 bases spanning the gap. The CDR3 contains 15 residues. CDR3 nucleotides: TGTGCCAGCAGTCCTGGTGTTGGGGGGCGGGAGACCCAGTACTTC. Amino acids: CASSPGVGGRETQYF.